This record covers a single T cell receptor (beta chain). These data come from a study of blood T cell repertoires in COVID-19. About the research overall: Donors in the United States, Italy and Spain gave samples during acute or convalescent COVID-19. Sources were T cells, B-cell-depleted T cells, or PBMCs; the material itself was cDNA or gDNA.

Authors' processing steps: Scientists estimated how many nucleated cells there were by amplifying reference gene primers. Assay used: immunoSEQ multiplex PCR; TCRdb lists only in-frame clones, some missing. D and trimming come from the DNA, and the V and J calls and clone size come from that table. This table holds 100,000 to 150,000 clones, approximately 74% found once. The CDR3 has 16 amino acids. Trimming took 0 bases from V and 1 from J, leaving 12 bases between them. CDR1 is LGHDT and CDR2 is YNNKEL in the germline V gene (reference sequence). This chain uses TRBV3-1 (or the pseudogene TRBV3-2) with TRBJ1-1, with D uncertain. The sequence was collected from a woman in her seventies with acute or convalescent COVID-19. Sequencing used peripheral blood. The CDR3 coding sequence is TGTGCCAGCAGCCAAGATTTTCCCCTCCGGAACACTGAAGCTTTCTTT. Amino acids: CASSQDFPLRNTEAFF.